This TCR beta chain was captured in a study of T cells in Graves' hyperthyroidism and ophthalmopathy. Study in general: At initial diagnosis, before any treatment had begun, peripheral blood was obtained. The study's findings and limits: Median prediction lead before ophthalmopathy onset was about 6.5 months with the model.

In making diagnoses, clinical symptoms, serum thyroxine and TRAb, thyroid ultrasound and orbital computed tomography were all used. Amplified TCR beta CDR3 regions derived from RNA transcripts. HTBI primers were used for first-round RT-PCR of the TCR CDR3. In TCRdb, the multiplex PCR reads were re-called with MiXCR into one record per CDR3 protein. The sample contains approximately 420,000 distinct CDR3 sequences, 15% of which appear only once. To note about this clonotype: The antigen remains undetermined.

The source of this sequence is a woman aged 25-40 years with Graves' hyperthyroidism. The sample comprised blood.

The CDR3, as DNA: TGTGCCAGCAGTTCGACCGGGACGCCGAACACTGAAGCTTTCTTT. As protein: CASSSTGTPNTEAFF. The chain employs TRBV28 and TRBJ1-1; tentative D call: TRBD1 (5 bases). There are 15 residues in the CDR3. Germline-derived CDR1 and CDR2 are MDHEN and SYDVKM. Trimming pared 4 bases from V and 1 base from J, leaving 13 bases between. The variable domain in full, with the rest retrieved from reference TRBV28 and TRBJ1-1, is DVKVTQSSRYLVKRTGEKVFLECVQDMDHENMFWYRQDPGLGLRLIYFSYDVKMKEKGDIPEGYSVSREKKERFSLILESASTNQTSMYLCASSSTGTPNTEAFFGQGTRLTVV.